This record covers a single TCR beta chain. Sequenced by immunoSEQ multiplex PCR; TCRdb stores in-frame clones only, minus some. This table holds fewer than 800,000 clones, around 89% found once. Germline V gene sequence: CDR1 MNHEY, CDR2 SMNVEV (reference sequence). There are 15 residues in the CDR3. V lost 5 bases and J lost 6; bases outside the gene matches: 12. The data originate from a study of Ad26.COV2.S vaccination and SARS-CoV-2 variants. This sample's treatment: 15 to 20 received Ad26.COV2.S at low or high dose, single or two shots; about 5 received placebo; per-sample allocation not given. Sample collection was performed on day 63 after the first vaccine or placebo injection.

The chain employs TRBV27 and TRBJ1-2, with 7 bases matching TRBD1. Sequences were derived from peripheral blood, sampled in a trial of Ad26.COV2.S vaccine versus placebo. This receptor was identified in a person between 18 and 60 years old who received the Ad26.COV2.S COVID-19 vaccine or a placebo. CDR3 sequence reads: CASSDSPEGAHGYTF. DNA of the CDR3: TGTGCCAGCAGTGATTCCCCTGAGGGGGCACATGGCTACACCTTC.